Below are 17 T cell receptor beta chains sequenced from a single sample in a study of blood T cells in healthy people across ages. Sample-barcoded 5' priming and a J-beta primer mix drove a second PCR of roughly 7 to 11 cycles. TCRdb re-called the 5' RACE reads through MiXCR, storing one row per CDR3 protein. Here the sample spans around 1,500,000 distinct CDR3 sequences, 42% being singletons. The source material was blood. The receptors here all came from a woman aged 18-29 years in good health.

The chain recombines TRBV24-1 with TRBJ2-1; possible D gene TRBD1, 5 bases. From germline, CDR1 is KGHDR and CDR2 SFDVKD. The CDR3 is 16 residues long. Trimming took off 3 bases at V and 5 bases at J, with 16 bases between the two ends. CDR3 loop: CATSDDGHYLDNEQFF. CDR3 nucleotides: TGTGCCACCAGTGATGATGGACATTACTTAGACAATGAGCAGTTCTTC.

The CDR3 nucleotides read TGTGCCATCAGTGACACGACAGAGCGGTCCAATTCGGTCCTCCACTTT. It specifies CAISDTTERSNSVLHF. This chain joins TRBV10-3 and TRBJ1-6, with D possibly matching TRBD1 (5 bases). This CDR3 spans 16 amino acids. Germline-derived CDR1 and CDR2 are ENHRY and SYGVKD. V lost 3 bases and J lost 15, with 24 bases in between.

The genes are TRBV3-1 and TRBJ2-1; no firm D call. Germline V gene sequence: CDR1 LGHDT, CDR2 YNNKEL (reference sequence). With 0 bases removed from V and 0 bases from J, the gap between germline ends came to 9 bases. The CDR3 is 16 residues long. This CDR3 is CASSQDAQSSYNEQFF. CDR3 bases: TGTGCCAGCAGCCAAGATGCCCAGAGCTCCTACAATGAGCAGTTCTTC.

This clonotype has ten or more counts. The chain links TRBV5-5 to TRBJ2-5; perhaps TRBD2 as D (6 bases). Germline CDR1 and CDR2: SGHKS and YYEKEE (reference sequence). The CDR3 runs 14 residues. Trimming stripped 0 bases from V and 4 bases from J, with 10 bases between. The CDR3 protein is CASSLVGAGETQYF. The CDR3 region has the DNA TGTGCCAGCAGCTTGGTGGGAGCGGGAGAGACCCAGTACTTC. Based on the CDR3 plus reference TRBV5-5 and TRBJ2-5, the full variable domain is DAGVTQSPTHLIKTRGQQVTLRCSPISGHKSVSWYQQVLGQGPQFIFQYYEKEERGRGNFPDRFSARQFPNYSSELNVNALLLGDSALYLCASSLVGAGETQYFGPGTRLLVL.

DNA for the CDR3: TGTGCCAGCAGAGGGGACAGCCTAGCCAAAAACATTCAGTACTTC. Translating it yields CASRGDSLAKNIQYF. J is TRBJ2-4 and V is TRBV2, with 7 bases lining up with TRBD1. The V gene's germline CDR1 is SNHLY and CDR2 FYNNEI. The length of the CDR3 is 15 residues. V lost 6 bases to trimming and J lost 0 bases; unmatched junction nucleotides: 5.

The genes are TRBV5-1 and TRBJ1-4; D gene ambiguous. CDR1 and CDR2 from the germline V gene are SGHRS and YFSETQ. The CDR3 contains 15 residues. V was cut by 0 bases and J by 1 base, with 7 bases left in between. The CDR3 region is CASSLGGGTNEKLFF. The CDR3 DNA reads as TGCGCCAGCAGCTTGGGAGGAGGAACTAATGAAAAACTGTTTTTT.

This chain links TRBV30 with TRBJ1-2; 8 bases align to TRBD1. The V gene's germline CDR1 is GTSNPN and CDR2 SVGIG (reference sequence). Losses at the gene ends were 8 bases for V and 8 bases for J; bases not matched to a gene: 7. This CDR3 is built from 11 residues. CDR3 region: CAGWTGKGYTF. DNA for the CDR3: TGTGCCGGATGGACAGGGAAAGGCTACACCTTC.

This clonotype has more than one count but fewer than ten. The rearrangement uses TRBV27 and TRBJ1-6; D unclear. The V end lost 3 bases, the J end lost 9 bases, and 0 bases lay between the germline ends. The CDR3 is 10 amino acids. The germline V gene encodes CDR1 MNHEY and CDR2 SMNVEV (reference sequence). CDR3 residues: CASSFSPLHF. For the CDR3, the DNA is TGTGCCAGCAGTTTTTCACCCCTCCACTTT.

The chain employs TRBV4-1 and TRBJ1-5; D may be TRBD1 (5 bases). The V and J ends lost 0 bases and 6 bases respectively, with 18 bases between them. The CDR3 has 17 amino acids. Germline CDR1 and CDR2: MGHRA and YSYEKL. This CDR3 reads CASSQDWGRESVQPQHF. DNA of the CDR3: TGCGCCAGCAGCCAAGATTGGGGCAGGGAATCAGTTCAGCCCCAGCATTTT.

The CDR3 DNA is TGTGCCAGCAGAGACGGAGGGTGGGCTGAAGCTTTCTTT. This translates into CASRDGGWAEAFF. The V call is TRBV6-5, the J call TRBJ1-1; unclear D gene. Germline V gene sequence: CDR1 MNHEY, CDR2 SVGAGI. Deletions cut 6 bases from V and 6 bases from J, with 14 bases between. The CDR3 covers 13 residues.

J is TRBJ2-3 and V is TRBV6-1, with 9 bases lining up with TRBD2. The J segment lost 1 base and the V segment lost 9 bases, leaving 11 bases of the junction unmatched. The CDR3 is made up of 16 amino acids. Germline V CDR1 and CDR2: MNHNS, SASEGT. CDR3: CASSPTKRGGTDTQYF. As DNA, the CDR3 is TGTGCCAGTTCCCCCACCAAGCGGGGGGGCACAGATACGCAGTATTTT.

This clonotype came up once. The chain joins TRBV28 to TRBJ2-1, with D perhaps matching TRBD1 or TRBD2 (6 bases each). V lost 10 bases to trimming and J lost 2 bases, with 12 bases between them. The CDR3 covers 13 residues. Germline CDR1 reads MDHEN; CDR2 reads SYDVKM. CDR3 amino acids: CATARGAYNEQFF. The CDR3 coding sequence is TGTGCCACGGCGAGGGGGGCCTACAATGAGCAGTTCTTC.

This clonotype was observed a few times. The genes are TRBV7-4 and TRBJ2-5; TRBD1 agrees at 9 bases. The J call is doubtful: the DNA matches TRBJ2-7 better. CDR3 length: 17 amino acids. The germline V gene has CDR1 SGHVT and CDR2 SQSDAQ. The chain's CDR3 is CASSLVGTGFLGCEQYF. CDR3 bases: TGTGCCAGCAGCTTAGTTGGGACAGGGTTTCTGGGCTGCGAGCAGTACTTC.

The rearrangement joins TRBV7-2 to TRBJ2-3; 7 nucleotides align to TRBD2. Germline CDR1 is SGHTA and CDR2 is FQGNSA. The CDR3 totals 16 residues. The V segment lost 1 base and the J segment 3 bases; nucleotides outside the gene matches: 7. The CDR3 DNA reads as TGTGCCAGCAGCTTAGGTGGGAGGGCCCGTACAGATACGCAGTATTTT. It codes for CASSLGGRARTDTQYF. The variable domain in full, with the rest retrieved from reference TRBV7-2 and TRBJ2-3, is GAGVSQSPSNKVTEKGKDVELRCDPISGHTALYWYRQSLGQGLEFLIYFQGNSAPDKSGLPSDRFSAERTGGSVSTLTIQRTQQEDSAVYLCASSLGGRARTDTQYFGPGTRLTVL.

This sequence joins TRBV3-1 and TRBJ2-5; D is uncertain. The CDR3 contains 17 residues. Germline CDR1 and CDR2: LGHDT and YNNKEL (reference sequence). Trimming stripped 0 bases from V and 0 bases from J, with 14 bases between. DNA of the CDR3: TGTGCCAGCAGCCAAGATTTGACCTCGTCGTACCAAGAGACCCAGTACTTC. Encoded protein: CASSQDLTSSYQETQYF.

This clonotype was seen at least ten times. The rearrangement links TRBV7-9 to TRBJ2-1; possibly TRBD2 for D (6 bases). V was clipped by 5 bases and J by 4 bases, with 12 bases between them. This CDR3 is 14 amino acids long. The germline gives CDR1 SEHNR, CDR2 FQNEAQ (reference sequence). In DNA form, the CDR3 reads TGTGCCAGCAGCCCATCGGGACTGTACAATGAGCAGTTCTTC. Residues: CASSPSGLYNEQFF.

The CDR3 protein is CASYAGVGFDEQYF. The CDR3 DNA is TGCGCCAGCTATGCGGGGGTAGGTTTCGACGAGCAGTACTTC. The V and J genes are TRBV5-1 and TRBJ2-7, with 7 bases identical to TRBD2. Losses at the gene ends were 7 bases for V and 5 bases for J; bases not matched to a gene: 12. The CDR3 contains 14 residues. CDR1 and CDR2 (germline): SGHRS, YFSETQ.